A selection of T cell receptor beta chains follows, all from one sample in a study of blood T cell repertoires in COVID-19. Method: immunoSEQ multiplex PCR; TCRdb's copy keeps in-frame clones and lacks some. The sample gives some 180,000 clones, about 88% of which show up once; approximately 5.5% is in the top ten. Specimen: peripheral blood. The source of these receptors is a man aged 40-49 years with active or convalescent COVID-19. CDR3s include the opening cysteine and the closing phenylalanine or tryptophan. Rows give clone size only sometimes, using once, few, many, or a class for an expanded clone.

clone_size,j_call,v_call,cdr3_aa
NA,TRBJ2-1,TRBV11-2,CASSLVRANEQFF
NA,TRBJ2-7,TRBV5-1,CASSPTGTGYYEQYF
NA,TRBJ1-2,TRBV5-3,CARGYQGGGYTF
NA,TRBJ1-5,TRBV19,CASSSPPGRGGSNQPQHF
NA,TRBJ2-1,TRBV29-1,CSVGGGSSYNEQFF
NA,TRBJ1-3,TRBV7-2,CASSNLDGRLSFSGNTIYF
few,TRBJ1-2,TRBV29-1,CSGLTGGGYYGYTF
NA,TRBJ2-2,TRBV6-5,CATQDTNTGELFF
NA,TRBJ2-2,TRBV5-1,CASSDRQGNTGELFF
NA,TRBJ2-1,TRBV5-5,CASSELAVYNEQFF
NA,TRBJ2-6,TRBV14,CASSRRGGPSGANVLTF
NA,TRBJ1-1,TRBV6-5,CASSFSGTANTEAFF
NA,TRBJ2-5,TRBV4-3,CASSQVLRSETQYF
once,TRBJ1-1,TRBV7-2,CASSLSDRGSKAFF
once,TRBJ1-5,TRBV10-3,CAISESGGNQPQHF
NA,TRBJ2-2,TRBV7-3,CASSLFKGAGELFF
NA,TRBJ1-6,TRBV6-1,CASREDSSYNSPLHF
once,TRBJ2-3,TRBV29-1,CSLKDNHGGTQYF
NA,TRBJ1-2,TRBV7-9,CASSLGGAGGYTF